The rows below give T cell receptor beta chains drawn from one sample of a study of blood T cell repertoires in COVID-19. TCRdb's copy holds only in-frame clones and misses some; the assay was immunoSEQ multiplex PCR. This sample has about 110,000 clones, with approximately 82% found just once. Input material: peripheral blood. The receptors come from a woman aged 80 or over with acute or convalescent COVID-19. CDR3s include the opening cysteine and the closing phenylalanine or tryptophan. D genes are given only for firm matches. The size field is filled for only some rows; it gives once, few, many or a size class.

. | TRBJ2-7 | TRBV19 | TRBD2 | CASSIEGTSGVSYEQYF | TGTGCCAGTAGTATAGAGGGGACTAGCGGGGTCTCCTACGAGCAGTACTTC
. | TRBJ2-7 | TRBV11-2 | . | CASSLGAVPPYEQYF | TGTGCCAGCAGCTTAGGGGCAGTGCCCCCCTACGAGCAGTACTTC
once | TRBJ1-2 | TRBV10-3 | TRBD1 | CAISGTTGNYGYTF | TGTGCCATCAGTGGAACGACAGGGAACTATGGCTACACCTTC
. | TRBJ2-5 | TRBV30 | TRBD2 | CAWSSGGEETQYF | TGTGCCTGGAGTAGCGGGGGGGAAGAGACCCAGTACTTC
once | TRBJ2-3 | TRBV21-1 | . | CASSKGSGPTSSTDTQYF | TGTGCCAGCAGCAAAGGATCAGGGCCCACCTCTAGCACAGATACGCAGTATTTT
. | TRBJ2-5 | TRBV7-2 | TRBD1 | CASSDGQGIRETQYF | TGTGCCAGCAGCGACGGACAGGGGATTAGAGAGACCCAGTACTTC
. | TRBJ2-4 | TRBV27 | TRBD2 | CASGKTSGENIQYF | TGTGCCAGCGGAAAGACTAGCGGAGAAAACATTCAGTACTTC
. | TRBJ2-1 | TRBV7-9 | TRBD2 | CASSPLGGSGHYNEQFF | TGTGCCAGCAGCCCCCTCGGAGGTAGCGGGCACTACAATGAGCAGTTCTTC
. | TRBJ1-4 | TRBV5-1 | . | CASSSDSATNEKLFF | TGCGCCAGCAGCTCAGACAGCGCAACTAATGAAAAACTGTTTTTT
. | TRBJ2-1 | TRBV6-5 | TRBD2 | CASSSSWDYPNEQFF | TGTGCCAGCAGTTCCAGCTGGGACTACCCCAATGAGCAGTTCTTC
. | TRBJ2-3 | TRBV28 | TRBD2 | CASSSWTSGKLDTQYF | TGTGCCAGCAGTTCCTGGACTAGCGGGAAATTAGATACGCAGTATTTT
. | TRBJ2-1 | TRBV19 | . | CASSIEGGGYEQFF | TGTGCCAGTAGTATAGAGGGGGGGGGCTATGAGCAGTTCTTC
. | TRBJ1-2 | TRBV7-9 | . | CASSSGGAYGYTF | TGTGCCAGCAGCTCCGGGGGGGCCTATGGCTACACCTTC
. | TRBJ2-1 | TRBV10-3 | TRBD2 | CAISVVPSGTNEQFF | TGTGCCATCAGCGTGGTACCTAGCGGGACTAATGAGCAGTTCTTC
. | TRBJ1-5 | TRBV2 | . | CATSRGYSNQPQHF | TGTGCCACCTCGCGGGGGTATAGCAATCAGCCCCAGCATTTT
. | TRBJ1-6 | TRBV29-1 | . | CSVQGSYNSPLHF | TGCAGCGTCCAGGGTTCCTATAATTCACCCCTCCACTTT
. | TRBJ2-4 | TRBV25-1 | TRBD1 | CASSEPGQGTPKDIQYF | TGTGCCAGCAGTGAACCGGGACAGGGAACGCCCAAGGACATTCAGTACTTC
. | TRBJ2-7 | TRBV9 | . | CASSLTAYTYEQYF | TGTGCCAGCAGCTTAACAGCTTATACCTACGAGCAGTACTTC
once | TRBJ1-6 | TRBV12-3/TRBV12-4 | TRBD1 | CASRTGGSPLHF | TGTGCCAGCAGAACAGGGGGTTCACCCCTCCACTTT
. | TRBJ2-7 | TRBV6-6 | . | CASSYARGIYEQYF | TGTGCCAGCAGTTACGCTCGTGGCATCTACGAGCAGTACTTC
few | TRBJ2-1 | TRBV5-6 | TRBD1 | CASSSLGGIGPYNEQFF | TGTGCCAGCAGCTCGCTAGGGGGCATCGGCCCCTACAATGAGCAGTTCTTC
. | TRBJ2-1 | TRBV3-1/TRBV3-2 | . | CASSVYNEQFF | TGTGCCAGCAGCGTATACAATGAGCAGTTCTTC
. | TRBJ2-2 | TRBV12-3/TRBV12-4 | . | CASRTVATGELFF | TGTGCCAGCAGGACCGTAGCTACCGGGGAGCTGTTTTTT
. | TRBJ2-2 | TRBV5-1 | TRBD2 | CASSLGTSGAAGTGELFF | TGCGCCAGCAGCTTGGGGACTAGCGGGGCCGCGGGGACCGGGGAGCTGTTTTTT
once | TRBJ2-1 | TRBV5-5 | TRBD2 | CASRTSLDSNEQFF | TGTGCCAGCAGGACTAGCTTAGACTCCAATGAGCAGTTCTTC
. | TRBJ1-2 | TRBV7-2 | . | CASSLPGLGYGYTF | TGTGCCAGCAGCTTACCGGGACTCGGCTATGGCTACACCTTC